This TCR beta chain was captured by sequencing in a study of cytomegalovirus exposure and HLA in healthy donors. Study background: One earlier analysis, a look at 150 million to 200 million T cells, found about 110 million unique TCR beta sequences.

With 60 Vbeta and 13 Jbeta primers, the PCR was carried out. Generated by immunoSEQ multiplex PCR, the TCRdb table keeps only in-frame clones and is missing some. The data contain over 80,000 clones, around 73% of them singletons. On this clone itself: As yet, its antigen is unknown.

The ends lost 4 bases at V and 4 bases at J; junction bases unmatched: 13. This CDR3 comprises 19 residues. Germline V gene sequence: CDR1 MGHRA, CDR2 YSYEKL. Study outcomes and limitations: In a later analysis, common viral pathogens appeared linked to several of the most significant clusters. TCR beta V- and J-gene trimming was later associated with a missense DCLRE1C variant. With DRB1 most and HLA-C fewest, TCR association rates differed between HLA loci in a later analysis.

The receptor was isolated from a man aged 35 to 55 in good health and CMV-seronegative. The specimen sequenced was PBMCs. The gene calls are TRBV4-1 and TRBJ1-4; 12 bases map to TRBD1. CDR3 in DNA: TGCGCCAGCAGCCGCCACCCGGGACAGGGGGCGAAGGATAATGAAAAACTGTTTTTT. Its translation is CASSRHPGQGAKDNEKLFF.